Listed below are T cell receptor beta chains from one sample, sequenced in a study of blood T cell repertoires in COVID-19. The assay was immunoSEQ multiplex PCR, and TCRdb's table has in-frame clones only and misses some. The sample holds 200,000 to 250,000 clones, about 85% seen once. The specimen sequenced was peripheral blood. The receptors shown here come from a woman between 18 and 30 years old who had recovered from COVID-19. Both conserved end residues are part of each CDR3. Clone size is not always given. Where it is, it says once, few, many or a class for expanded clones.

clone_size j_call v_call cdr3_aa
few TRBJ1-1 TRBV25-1 CASSAGTGGNTEAFF
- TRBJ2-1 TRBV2 CASSGTSGRFDEQFF
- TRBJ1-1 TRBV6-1 CASSVGTLQVNTEAFF
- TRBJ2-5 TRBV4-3 CASSHSGRLGETQYF
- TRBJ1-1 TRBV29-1 CSVDLGNTEAFF
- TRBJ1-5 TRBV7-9 CASSLAVNQPQHF
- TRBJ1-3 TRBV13 CASSFSDFSGNTIYF
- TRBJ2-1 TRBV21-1 CASSKAAVLGNEQFF
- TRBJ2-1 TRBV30 CAWGSGSEDEQFF
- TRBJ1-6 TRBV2 CASSGDRGYNSPLHF
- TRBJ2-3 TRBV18 CASSPQGARTDTQYF